These 9 T cell receptor beta chains came from one sample sequenced in a study of blood T cell repertoires in COVID-19. Assay: immunoSEQ multiplex PCR; the TCRdb copy retains only in-frame clones and omits some. The data show 150,000 or so clones, about 79% seen once. Sequencing was carried out using peripheral blood. The source is an older woman with acute or convalescent COVID-19.

This clone was seen only once. This chain links TRBV4-1 with TRBJ1-5, with D perhaps TRBD1 (6 bases). CDR1 and CDR2 from the germline V gene are MGHRA and YSYEKL. The V end was cut by 1 base, the J end by 3 bases, with 7 bases between. The CDR3 length is 14 residues. The chain's CDR3 is CASSQGTDNQPQHF. The CDR3 nucleotides read TGCGCCAGCAGCCAAGGGACAGACAATCAGCCCCAGCATTTT.

The V and J genes are TRBV18 and TRBJ2-7; D uncertain. The CDR3 contains 15 residues. The germline V and J ends were trimmed by 5 bases and 0 bases, with 14 bases remaining between them. Germline CDR1 is KGHSH and CDR2 is LQKENI. In nucleotides, the CDR3 is TGTGCCAGCTCAATTGAGAACAGTGGCTCCTACGAGCAGTACTTC. This gives the protein CASSIENSGSYEQYF.

This chain links TRBV18 with TRBJ1-2; no clear D gene. This CDR3 comprises 17 residues. The germline V gene encodes CDR1 KGHSH and CDR2 LQKENI. With 2 bases removed from V and 2 bases from J, the gap between germline ends came to 18 bases. CDR3 loop: CASSPIGREHLNYGYTF. The CDR3 coding sequence is TGTGCCAGCTCACCAATTGGGAGGGAACACTTAAACTATGGCTACACCTTC.

The rearrangement joins TRBV19 to TRBJ1-2; no definite D call. CDR1 and CDR2 from the germline V gene are LNHDA and SQIVND (reference sequence). CDR3 length equals 15 residues. V lost 2 bases to trimming and J lost 8 bases, with 18 bases between them. This chain's CDR3 is CASSINSYIAGGYTF. The CDR3 nucleotides are TGTGCCAGTAGTATAAACAGTTACATAGCGGGAGGCTACACCTTC.

The chain uses TRBV12-3 or TRBV12-4 and TRBJ2-7; D is unclear. V dropped 6 bases and J dropped 6 bases, with 15 bases sitting between them. The CDR3 extends over 13 amino acids. The CDR3 protein is CASSLMRGSEQYV. CDR3 DNA: TGTGCCAGCAGCCTCATGAGAGGATCCGAGCAGTACGTC.

The V and J genes are TRBV2 and TRBJ1-5; TRBD1 matches 7 bases. CDR3 length: 15 residues. The ends lost 1 base at V and 2 bases at J; junction bases unmatched: 2. Germline CDR1 reads SNHLY; CDR2 reads FYNNEI. CDR3 sequence (DNA): TGTGCCAGCAGTGAAGACGGACAGGGCAATCAGCCCCAGCATTTT. Translated, it gives CASSEDGQGNQPQHF.

The chain employs TRBV7-2 and TRBJ1-6; no definite D call. The V gene lost 0 bases and the J gene lost 6 bases, with 9 bases spanning the gap. CDR1 SGHTA and CDR2 FQGNSA come from the germline V gene. The CDR3 extends over 15 amino acids. The CDR3 DNA follows: TGTGCCAGCAGCTTAGCCAGACGACTTAATTCACCCCTCCACTTT. This translates into CASSLARRLNSPLHF. The whole variable domain, remainder taken from reference TRBV7-2 and TRBJ1-6, is GAGVSQSPSNKVTEKGKDVELRCDPISGHTALYWYRQSLGQGLEFLIYFQGNSAPDKSGLPSDRFSAERTGGSVSTLTIQRTQQEDSAVYLCASSLARRLNSPLHFGNGTRLTVT.

The V gene is TRBV7-9, the J gene TRBJ1-6; tentative D call: TRBD1 (5 bases). The V end lost 0 bases, the J end lost 6 bases, and 6 bases lay between the germline ends. Per germline, CDR1 SEHNR and CDR2 FQNEAQ (reference sequence). This CDR3 comprises 14 residues. The CDR3, as DNA: TGTGCCAGCAGCTTAGCCAGGGTTAATTCACCCCTCCACTTT. This encodes CASSLARVNSPLHF. The full variable domain, rest sourced from reference TRBV7-9 and TRBJ1-6, is DTGVSQNPRHKITKRGQNVTFRCDPISEHNRLYWYRQTLGQGPEFLTYFQNEAQLEKSRLLSDRFSAERPKGSFSTLEIQRTEQGDSAMYLCASSLARVNSPLHFGNGTRLTVT.

CDR3 in amino acids: CASSQGQLQDTQYF. CDR3 nucleotides: TGTGCCAGCAGCCAGGGACAACTTCAAGATACGCAGTATTTT. The chain has TRBV3-1 (or the pseudogene TRBV3-2) and TRBJ2-3; tentatively, D is TRBD1 (6 bases). The CDR3 length is 14 residues. Trimming took off 3 bases at V and 5 bases at J, with 12 bases between the two ends. Germline V gives CDR1 LGHDT, CDR2 YNNKEL (reference sequence).